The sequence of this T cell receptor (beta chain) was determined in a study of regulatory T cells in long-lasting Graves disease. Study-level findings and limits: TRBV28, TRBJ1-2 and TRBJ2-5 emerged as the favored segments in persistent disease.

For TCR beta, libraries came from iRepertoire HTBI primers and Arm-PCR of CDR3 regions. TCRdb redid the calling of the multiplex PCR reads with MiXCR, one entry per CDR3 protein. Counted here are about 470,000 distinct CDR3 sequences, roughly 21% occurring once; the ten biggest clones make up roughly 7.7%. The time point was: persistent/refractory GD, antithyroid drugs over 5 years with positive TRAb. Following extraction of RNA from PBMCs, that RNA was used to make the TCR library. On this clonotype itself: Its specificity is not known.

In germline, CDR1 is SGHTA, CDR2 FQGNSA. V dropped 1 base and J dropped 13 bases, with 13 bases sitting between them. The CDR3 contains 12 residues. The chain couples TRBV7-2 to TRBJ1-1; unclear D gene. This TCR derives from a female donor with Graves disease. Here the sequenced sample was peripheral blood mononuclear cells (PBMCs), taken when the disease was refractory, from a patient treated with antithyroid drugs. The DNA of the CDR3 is TGTGCCAGCAGCTTAGGAACGACCCTGTATTTCTTT. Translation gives CASSLGTTLYFF.